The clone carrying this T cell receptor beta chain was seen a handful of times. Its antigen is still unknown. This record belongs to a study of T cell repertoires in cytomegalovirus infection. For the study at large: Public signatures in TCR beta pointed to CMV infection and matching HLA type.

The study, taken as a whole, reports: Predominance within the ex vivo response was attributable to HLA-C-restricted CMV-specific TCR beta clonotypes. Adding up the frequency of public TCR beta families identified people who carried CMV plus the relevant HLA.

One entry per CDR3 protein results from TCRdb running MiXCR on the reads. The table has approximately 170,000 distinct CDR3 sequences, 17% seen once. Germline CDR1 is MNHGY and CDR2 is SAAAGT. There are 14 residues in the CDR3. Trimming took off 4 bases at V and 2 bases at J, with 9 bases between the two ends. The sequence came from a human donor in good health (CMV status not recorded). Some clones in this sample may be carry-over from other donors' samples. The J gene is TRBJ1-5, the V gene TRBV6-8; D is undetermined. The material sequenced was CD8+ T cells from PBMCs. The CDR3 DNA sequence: TGTGCCAGCAGTTTGAATGTCGGCAATCAGCCCCAGCATTTT. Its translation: CASSLNVGNQPQHF.